The clone carrying this T cell receptor (beta chain) has at least ten counts. What it binds is not known. The data derive from a study of regulatory T cells in long-lasting Graves disease. General study points: Those with persistent disease had in common more public clonotypes (roughly 3,000) than new patients (approximately 1,000).

V lost 4 bases and J lost 5, with 6 bases in between. Germline CDR1 GTSNPN, CDR2 SVGIG (reference sequence). The CDR3 has 11 amino acids. As for time point: newly diagnosed GD, antithyroid drugs for less than 3 months. Making the TCR library involved RNA that had been extracted from PBMCs. To make TCR beta libraries, researchers used iRepertoire HTBI primers and Arm-PCR of CDR3 regions. TCRdb passed the multiplex PCR reads through MiXCR, listing each CDR3 protein once. The repertoire includes 360,000 or so distinct CDR3 sequences, about 12% of them detected once, and 15% to 20% sits in the top ten. The same data also went into a second study, on T cells in Graves' hyperthyroidism and ophthalmopathy. That study reports: Hyperthyroidism of Graves' type that showed no ophthalmopathy progression within 18 months was stable. Lactation, pregnancy, other autoimmune disease or uncontrolled infection excluded patients. Stable hyperthyroidism was told apart from ophthalmopathy by a model built on 13 V-J features.

The specimen comprised peripheral blood mononuclear cells (PBMCs), sampled at new diagnosis, from a patient treated with antithyroid drugs. The sequence came from a young woman with Graves disease. The J gene is TRBJ2-1, the V gene TRBV30; D remains unclear. CDR3 residues: CAWKVHNEQFF. The CDR3 nucleotides are TGTGCCTGGAAAGTCCACAATGAGCAGTTCTTC.